Shown below are 22 T cell receptor beta chains from a single sample sequenced in a study of T cells after posttransplantation cyclophosphamide. Cyclophosphamide on days +3 and +4 followed busulfan-fludarabine conditioning and a marrow graft. Profiled with immunoSEQ multiplex PCR; TCRdb holds only in-frame clones, not every one. The table shows more than 4,000 clones, with about 80% occurring only once. This material consisted of PBMCs, taken after allogeneic stem cell transplant with posttransplant cyclophosphamide. These TCRs come from a male patient in his forties or fifties who received an allogeneic stem cell transplant from a related donor and was CMV-positive. The graft donor may be the source of some T cells.

The V and J genes are TRBV20-1 and TRBJ2-2; D not certain. CDR3 length: 11 amino acids. V lost 6 bases to trimming and J lost 4 bases, with 6 bases between them. CDR1 is DFQATT and CDR2 is SNEGSKA in the germline V gene (reference sequence). CDR3 coding DNA: TGCAGTGCGAGGCTCACCGGGGAGCTGTTTTTT. Translating it yields CSARLTGELFF.

This chain links TRBV5-1 with TRBJ2-1; tentative D call: TRBD2 (6 bases). Germline assignment: CDR1 SGHRS and CDR2 YFSETQ. V lost 0 bases to trimming and J lost 9 bases, with 10 bases between them. This CDR3 comprises 13 residues. Written as DNA, the CDR3 is TGCGCCAGCAGCTTGGAGGAGGGCAGTGAGCAGTTCTTC. Translation: CASSLEEGSEQFF.

The chain employs TRBV29-1 and TRBJ2-1, with 7 bases lining up with TRBD1. The germline gives CDR1 SQVTM, CDR2 ANQGSEA. This CDR3 region has 13 residues. With 4 bases clipped from V and 13 bases from J, the junction kept 13 bases outside the gene matches. CDR3 coding DNA: TGCAGCGTTGTAGTCCCAGGGGGAAATCCCCAGTTCTTC. It encodes CSVVVPGGNPQFF.

This clone was counted a few times. V is TRBV9 and J is TRBJ1-1, with 10 bases identical to TRBD1. This CDR3 has 13 residues. The germline V gene encodes CDR1 SGDLS and CDR2 YYNGEE. Trimming cost V 4 bases and J 9 bases; bases outside gene matches: 6. The CDR3 region has the DNA TGTGCCAGCAGCTCCGGACAGGGGGTGAAAGCTTTCTTT. It is translated as CASSSGQGVKAFF.

This chain joins TRBV10-3 and TRBJ1-3; D not resolved. The CDR3 totals 13 residues. V gave up 7 bases and J gave up 0 bases, with 7 bases separating them. Germline CDR1 and CDR2: ENHRY and SYGVKD. CDR3 sequence reads: CAITGHSGNTIYF. The CDR3 DNA reads as TGTGCCATCACAGGCCACTCTGGAAACACCATATATTTT.

Points on this clone: This same CDR3 is encoded by further DNA sequences in the sample. The V call is TRBV4-1, the J call TRBJ2-2; 8 nucleotides align to TRBD2. The CDR3 runs 20 residues. Looked up from germline, CDR1 is MGHRA and CDR2 is YSYEKL. The junction had 19 bases not matched to a gene; V was cut back by 0 bases and J by 7 bases. CDR3 sequence reads: CASSQERTGTSGRAVGELFF. CDR3 sequence (DNA): TGCGCCAGCAGCCAAGAGCGAACCGGGACTAGTGGGAGGGCGGTCGGGGAGCTGTTTTTT.

The rearrangement joins TRBV7-2 to TRBJ2-3; TRBD2 agrees at 7 bases. CDR3 length: 16 residues. Germline CDR1 is SGHTA and CDR2 is FQGNSA. V shed 2 bases, J shed 7 bases, and the junction held 12 bases outside the gene matches. CDR3 nucleotide sequence: TGTGCCAGCAGCTTATTCGCTGGCGGGGGTATACATACGCAGTATTTT. It translates to CASSLFAGGGIHTQYF. Full variable domain (outside the CDR3, taken from reference TRBV7-2 and TRBJ2-3): GAGVSQSPSNKVTEKGKDVELRCDPISGHTALYWYRQSLGQGLEFLIYFQGNSAPDKSGLPSDRFSAERTGGSVSTLTIQRTQQEDSAVYLCASSLFAGGGIHTQYFGPGTRLTVL.

The chain recombines TRBV6-6 with TRBJ2-3, with D hard to call. CDR3 size: 13 residues. V gave up 2 bases and J gave up 4 bases, with 7 bases separating them. The germline CDR1 and CDR2 sequences are MNHNY and SVGAGI (reference sequence). The CDR3 protein is CASSYVPADTQYF. The CDR3 region has the DNA TGTGCCAGCAGTTACGTCCCGGCAGATACGCAGTATTTT.

As for this clone: The sample holds other DNA sequences that translate to the same CDR3. The chain uses TRBV19 and TRBJ1-1; 7 nucleotides match TRBD1. Germline CDR1 LNHDA, CDR2 SQIVND (reference sequence). Trimming removed 3 bases from V and 0 bases from J; junction bases left unmatched: 7. This CDR3 is 16 amino acids long. The DNA of the CDR3 is TGTGCCAGTAGTATCCGGACAGGAGGTATGAACACTGAAGCTTTCTTT. Its translation is CASSIRTGGMNTEAFF.

The V and J genes are TRBV5-1 and TRBJ1-2, with a possible D match to TRBD1 (5 bases). Germline lookup yields CDR1 SGHRS and CDR2 YFSETQ. Deletions cut 3 bases from V and 2 bases from J, with 14 bases between. The CDR3 consists of 15 residues. For the CDR3, the DNA is TGCGCCAGCAGCTCCCAAGGAGGGGAAAACTATGGCTACACCTTC. The encoded protein is CASSSQGGENYGYTF.

The V gene is TRBV5-4, the J gene TRBJ2-5; TRBD1 matches at 7 bases. This CDR3 comprises 13 residues. Germline V gene sequence: CDR1 SGHNT, CDR2 YYREEE (reference sequence). V shed 4 bases and J 7 bases; nucleotides not matched to a gene: 7. The CDR3 coding sequence is TGTGCCAGCAGCGAAAGGGGACAGCGGACCCAGTACTTC. This codes for CASSERGQRTQYF.

The count of this clone is one. This rearrangement joins TRBV11-2 to TRBJ2-3, with 8 bases identical to TRBD2. Germline lookup yields CDR1 SGHAT and CDR2 FQNNGV. The V gene end was trimmed by 0 bases and the J gene end by 4 bases; junction bases not matched to a gene: 6. CDR3 length: 16 amino acids. The CDR3 spells CASSLEVVGGADTQYF. CDR3 DNA sequence: TGTGCCAGCAGCTTAGAGGTTGTCGGGGGGGCAGATACGCAGTATTTT.

The chain recombines TRBV6-6 with TRBJ2-7; possibly TRBD1 for D (6 bases). Germline values: CDR1 MNHNY, CDR2 SVGAGI (reference sequence). The germline V and J ends were trimmed by 6 bases and 6 bases, with 15 bases remaining between them. The CDR3 has 13 amino acids. The CDR3 DNA reads TGTGCCAGCAGCCATGACAGGTTGGGCGAGCAGTACTTC. It translates to CASSHDRLGEQYF.

The chain recombines TRBV7-9 with TRBJ2-1; D unresolved. Deletions cut 8 bases from V and 6 bases from J, with 17 bases between. Germline V gene data show CDR1 as SEHNR and CDR2 as FQNEAQ (reference sequence). This CDR3 has 14 residues. The CDR3 spells CASAALGPLNEQFF. The DNA of the CDR3 is TGTGCCAGCGCAGCTCTGGGCCCTCTCAATGAGCAGTTCTTC.

The rearrangement joins TRBV15 to TRBJ1-1; 8 bases agree with TRBD1. V was pared by 4 bases and J by 1 base, with 5 bases of the junction left unmatched. This CDR3 is built from 15 residues. Germline V CDR1 and CDR2: LNHNV, YYDKDF (reference sequence). CDR3 in DNA: TGTGCCACCAGCAACACCGGGACAGGGAACACTGAAGCTTTCTTT. This translates into CATSNTGTGNTEAFF.

This rearrangement joins TRBV7-2 to TRBJ2-1, with 7 bases that match TRBD1. Losses at the gene ends were 6 bases for V and 8 bases for J; bases not matched to a gene: 7. CDR1 is SGHTA, CDR2 FQGNSA, per germline. CDR3 length: 13 amino acids. The CDR3 DNA sequence: TGTGCCAGCAGTTTTAGACAGGGCGATGAGCAGTTCTTC. Translated, it gives CASSFRQGDEQFF.

Comments on this clone: The sample holds other DNA sequences that translate to the same CDR3. The CDR3 here is CASSLGRGSSNSPLHF. As DNA, the CDR3 is TGTGCCAGCAGCTTAGGTAGAGGGAGTTCCAATTCACCCCTCCACTTT. The chain uses TRBV7-9 and TRBJ1-6; no clear D gene. CDR3 length: 16 amino acids. The V gene lost 1 base and the J gene lost 7 bases, with 14 bases spanning the gap. Germline CDR1 SEHNR, CDR2 FQNEAQ (reference sequence).

The rearrangement uses TRBV19 and TRBJ1-5, with TRBD1 matching 7 bases. Germline V CDR1 and CDR2: LNHDA, SQIVND (reference sequence). This CDR3 is built from 15 residues. J was trimmed by 5 bases and V by 4 bases; bases with no gene match: 8. The CDR3 DNA reads as TGTGCCAGTAGTACCTTACAGGGGTTCGATCAGCCCCAGCATTTT. Its translation is CASSTLQGFDQPQHF.

The rearrangement links TRBV7-9 to TRBJ1-1; D uncertain. V was clipped by 5 bases and J by 6 bases, with 13 bases between them. The germline gives CDR1 SEHNR, CDR2 FQNEAQ (reference sequence). The CDR3 covers 13 residues. CDR3 bases: TGTGCCAGCAGCCCCGTGCGGGTTGCTGAAGCTTTCTTT. Its translation is CASSPVRVAEAFF.

The V call is TRBV7-2, the J call TRBJ2-1; D is possibly TRBD2 (5 bases). This CDR3 is built from 15 residues. With 2 bases removed from V and 5 bases from J, the gap between germline ends came to 13 bases. From germline, CDR1 is SGHTA and CDR2 FQGNSA. Written as DNA, the CDR3 is TGTGCCAGCAGCTTACCGAGACTGACTAACAATGAGCAGTTCTTC. This encodes CASSLPRLTNNEQFF.

The chain is built from TRBV29-1 and TRBJ2-2; 10 nucleotides align to TRBD2. CDR1 and CDR2 (germline): SQVTM, ANQGSEA. The CDR3 covers 15 residues. The V gene end was trimmed by 5 bases and the J gene end by 2 bases; junction bases not matched to a gene: 5. The CDR3 protein is CSVIAGGYNTGELFF. Here the CDR3 DNA reads TGCAGCGTTATAGCGGGAGGCTATAACACCGGGGAGCTGTTTTTT.

The sample holds a few counts of this clone. This chain links TRBV6-6 with TRBJ1-4; no reliable D call. The germline CDR1 and CDR2 sequences are MNHNY and SVGAGI (reference sequence). The V and J ends lost 7 bases and 7 bases respectively, with 22 bases between them. The CDR3 has 16 amino acids. The CDR3 nucleotides are TGTGCCAGCACCACGCGGCCACACTCAACGCTTGAAAAACTGTTTTTT. Residues: CASTTRPHSTLEKLFF.